This is a list of T cell receptor beta chains from one sample in a study of Ad26.COV2.S vaccination and SARS-CoV-2 variants. TCRdb's table, derived via immunoSEQ multiplex PCR, lists solely in-frame clones and lacks some. There are about 350,000 clones in the sample; around 89% occur only once, and under 6% lies in the top ten. Sequenced here: peripheral blood, sampled in a trial of Ad26.COV2.S vaccine versus placebo. The origin of the receptors is a person aged 18-60 years who received the Ad26.COV2.S COVID-19 vaccine or a placebo. The CDR3 runs from the conserved cysteine through the conserved F or W.

j_gene: TRBJ2-7
len: 13
v_gene: TRBV14
CDR3aa: CASSQARSGEQYF

j_gene: TRBJ1-5
len: 15
v_gene: TRBV18
CDR3aa: CASSPDIGSGQPQHF

j_gene: TRBJ1-2
len: 14
v_gene: TRBV5-4
CDR3aa: CASSPAGGYYGYTF

j_gene: TRBJ1-1
len: 15
v_gene: TRBV7-6
CDR3aa: CASSLWDSMNTEAFF

j_gene: TRBJ2-1
len: 12
v_gene: TRBV18
CDR3aa: CASSDRVGEQFF

j_gene: TRBJ2-7
len: 11
v_gene: TRBV6-5
CDR3aa: CASSSFYEQYF

j_gene: TRBJ1-4
len: 17
v_gene: TRBV19
CDR3aa: CASSTIGPTPTNEKLFF

j_gene: TRBJ2-2
len: 19
v_gene: TRBV7-6
CDR3aa: CASSFHQSRTDKNTGELFF

j_gene: TRBJ1-2
len: 15
v_gene: TRBV18
CDR3aa: CASSPPGTGALGYTF

j_gene: TRBJ1-3
len: 15
v_gene: TRBV28
CDR3aa: CASSLLVPSGNTIYF